Below are 25 T cell receptor beta chains sequenced from a single sample in a study of cytotoxic CD8 clonotypes in ibrutinib-treated CLL. Assay: immunoSEQ multiplex PCR; the TCRdb copy retains only in-frame clones and omits some. The data hold around 310,000 clones, with around four fifths observed a single time. The sequencing here drew on PBMCs, taken before ibrutinib treatment. The receptor set was obtained from a human donor with chronic lymphocytic leukemia.

The V call is TRBV5-1, the J call TRBJ2-2, with a tentative D call TRBD2 (6 bases). Germline lookup yields CDR1 SGHRS and CDR2 YFSETQ. This CDR3 has 15 amino acids. V gave up 2 bases and J gave up 0 bases, with 8 bases separating them. The CDR3 nucleotides are TGCGCCAGCAGCTTATTAGCGGCGAACACCGGGGAGCTGTTTTTT. This encodes CASSLLAANTGELFF.

The chain recombines TRBV7-9 with TRBJ1-5; D is uncertain. This CDR3 spans 16 amino acids. Trimming took off 2 bases at V and 5 bases at J, with 16 bases between the two ends. Germline loops: CDR1 SEHNR, CDR2 FQNEAQ (reference sequence). The CDR3 protein is CASSLSSPADHQPQHF. In nucleotides, the CDR3 is TGTGCCAGCAGCTTATCTTCGCCGGCAGATCATCAGCCCCAGCATTTT. The entire variable domain, with the rest obtained from reference TRBV7-9 and TRBJ1-5, is as follows: DTGVSQNPRHKITKRGQNVTFRCDPISEHNRLYWYRQTLGQGPEFLTYFQNEAQLEKSRLLSDRFSAERPKGSFSTLEIQRTEQGDSAMYLCASSLSSPADHQPQHFGDGTRLSIL.

The rearrangement joins TRBV19 to TRBJ1-4; D gene ambiguous. Trimming pared 4 bases from V and 8 bases from J, leaving 5 bases between. The CDR3 is 11 residues long. Germline lookup yields CDR1 LNHDA and CDR2 SQIVND (reference sequence). The chain's CDR3 is CASSTWEKLFF. The CDR3 nucleotides are TGTGCCAGTAGTACATGGGAAAAACTGTTTTTT.

The V call is TRBV30, the J call TRBJ2-1; the D is unclear. CDR1 and CDR2 (germline): GTSNPN, SVGIG (reference sequence). The V end was cut by 3 bases, the J end by 5 bases, with 11 bases between. The CDR3 is 13 amino acids. The CDR3, as DNA: TGTGCCTGGAGACTAAGAACAGACAATGAGCAGTTCTTC. Translated, it gives CAWRLRTDNEQFF.

The chain couples TRBV4-2 to TRBJ2-7, with D uncertain. The CDR3 runs 15 residues. V lost 2 bases, J lost 7 bases, and 18 bases lay in between. Germline V CDR1 and CDR2: LGHNA, YNFKEQ. CDR3 coding DNA: TGTGCCAGCAGCCAACCGTCTTCCTCGGCAAGTGAGCAGTACTTC. Translated, it gives CASSQPSSSASEQYF.

This clone was counted only a few times. The rearrangement links TRBV10-2 to TRBJ2-1, with unresolved D. The CDR3 covers 18 residues. Germline lookup yields CDR1 WSHSY and CDR2 SAAADI. V gave up 0 bases and J gave up 0 bases, with 15 bases separating them. Here the CDR3 reads CASSESWLNPSSYNEQFF. CDR3 nucleotide sequence: TGCGCCAGCAGTGAGTCATGGCTTAACCCAAGCTCCTACAATGAGCAGTTCTTC.

The chain recombines TRBV5-6 with TRBJ2-7; D not certain. V dropped 2 bases and J dropped 3 bases, with 9 bases sitting between them. Germline CDR1 and CDR2: SGHDT and YYEEEE. There are 13 residues in the CDR3. The CDR3 sequence: CASSFSAHYEQYF. CDR3 sequence (DNA): TGTGCCAGCAGCTTTTCGGCTCACTACGAGCAGTACTTC.

The count of this clone is one. The V gene is TRBV5-4, the J gene TRBJ2-1, with 10 bases that match TRBD1. The V and J ends lost 4 bases and 8 bases, in that order; junction bases with no gene match: 6. Germline assignment: CDR1 SGHNT and CDR2 YYREEE (reference sequence). This CDR3 region has 14 residues. CDR3 DNA: TGTGCCAGCAGCAGAGACAGGGGGCTCGATGAGCAGTTCTTC. As protein: CASSRDRGLDEQFF.

This clone occurred a few times. This sequence joins TRBV28 and TRBJ2-7; 7 nucleotides align to TRBD1. Germline CDR1 and CDR2: MDHEN and SYDVKM. The CDR3 runs 14 residues. J gave up 1 base and V 7 bases, and 7 bases lay outside the gene matches. The CDR3 bases are TGTGCCAGCATCGAACCGACAGGGTCCTACGAGCAGTACTTC. Its protein is CASIEPTGSYEQYF.

The chain couples TRBV28 to TRBJ1-1; TRBD1 might be the D (5 bases). This CDR3 contains 15 residues. The V end was cut by 2 bases, the J end by 4 bases, with 14 bases between. Per germline, CDR1 MDHEN and CDR2 SYDVKM. CDR3 nucleotides: TGTGCCAGCAGTTTAGTTGACAGTATATCCACTGAAGCTTTCTTT. It codes for CASSLVDSISTEAFF. The whole variable domain, remainder taken from reference TRBV28 and TRBJ1-1, is DVKVTQSSRYLVKRTGEKVFLECVQDMDHENMFWYRQDPGLGLRLIYFSYDVKMKEKGDIPEGYSVSREKKERFSLILESASTNQTSMYLCASSLVDSISTEAFFGQGTRLTVV.

Comment on this clone: Other nucleotide sequences in the sample specify the same CDR3. This rearrangement joins TRBV5-1 to TRBJ2-3; D may correspond to TRBD1 or TRBD2 (5 bases each). Trimming pared 4 bases from V and 0 bases from J, leaving 9 bases between. The CDR3 sequence is 14 residues long. Germline V CDR1 and CDR2: SGHRS, YFSETQ. The CDR3 sequence: CASSPGPSTDTQYF. In nucleotides, the CDR3 is TGCGCCAGCAGCCCGGGGCCTAGCACAGATACGCAGTATTTT.

The chain joins TRBV28 to TRBJ2-1; D uncertain. V lost 4 bases, J lost 3 bases, and 4 bases lay in between. The CDR3 consists of 12 residues. Germline CDR1 reads MDHEN; CDR2 reads SYDVKM. Here the CDR3 DNA reads TGTGCCAGCAGTTGGATCTACAATGAGCAGTTCTTC. Residues: CASSWIYNEQFF.

The V gene is TRBV7-9, the J gene TRBJ1-2, with TRBD1 as a possible D gene (5 bases). The CDR3 contains 13 residues. V was pared by 5 bases and J by 8 bases, with 15 bases between. Germline CDR1 reads SEHNR; CDR2 reads FQNEAQ (reference sequence). This chain's CDR3 is CASSPRGTGGYTF. Written as DNA, the CDR3 is TGTGCCAGCAGCCCCCGGGGGACGGGCGGCTACACCTTC.

The chain joins TRBV5-1 to TRBJ2-3; no reliable D call. Germline V gives CDR1 SGHRS, CDR2 YFSETQ. Trimming took off 4 bases at V and 2 bases at J, with 20 bases between the two ends. The CDR3 totals 17 residues. The CDR3 sequence is CASSPRLDWATTDTQYF. The CDR3 DNA reads as TGCGCCAGCAGCCCGCGGTTAGATTGGGCGACCACAGATACGCAGTATTTT.

This clone was detected only once. The V gene is TRBV7-2, the J gene TRBJ2-1; 12 positions agree with TRBD2. This CDR3 has 17 amino acids. V shed 0 bases, J shed 4 bases, and the junction held 4 bases outside the gene matches. CDR1 is SGHTA, CDR2 FQGNSA, per germline. The CDR3 here is CASSLAQGLAGYNEQFF. The DNA for the CDR3 is TGTGCCAGCAGCTTAGCGCAAGGACTAGCGGGGTACAATGAGCAGTTCTTC.

The J gene is TRBJ1-5, the V gene TRBV28, with D hard to call. CDR3 length equals 13 residues. Germline loops: CDR1 MDHEN, CDR2 SYDVKM. Deletions cut 5 bases from V and 5 bases from J, with 10 bases between. This CDR3 is CASSDWTHQPQHF. The CDR3 DNA is TGTGCCAGCAGTGATTGGACTCATCAGCCCCAGCATTTT.

This rearrangement joins TRBV6-5 to TRBJ2-3, with a possible D match to TRBD2 (5 bases). This CDR3 has 15 amino acids. The germline V gene encodes CDR1 MNHEY and CDR2 SVGAGI. V was trimmed by 6 bases and J by 5 bases, leaving 18 bases between them. For the CDR3, the DNA is TGTGCCAGCAGCTCGGGATCCCTAGGGTTAGATACGCAGTATTTT. This codes for CASSSGSLGLDTQYF.

The rearrangement uses TRBV7-9 and TRBJ2-7, with D perhaps TRBD1 (6 bases). Germline V lookup: CDR1 SEHNR, CDR2 FQNEAQ (reference sequence). The V end lost 5 bases, the J end lost 0 bases, and 11 bases lay between the germline ends. The CDR3 runs 14 residues. CDR3 nucleotide sequence: TGTGCCAGCAGCCCCGGGACACCCTCCTACGAGCAGTACTTC. Amino acid sequence: CASSPGTPSYEQYF. Based on the CDR3 plus reference TRBV7-9 and TRBJ2-7, the full variable domain is DTGVSQNPRHKITKRGQNVTFRCDPISEHNRLYWYRQTLGQGPEFLTYFQNEAQLEKSRLLSDRFSAERPKGSFSTLEIQRTEQGDSAMYLCASSPGTPSYEQYFGPGTRLTVT.

The chain is built from TRBV11-2 and TRBJ1-2; a weak D match, TRBD1 (6 bases). The CDR3 has 14 amino acids. Germline CDR1 reads SGHAT; CDR2 reads FQNNGV. V lost 0 bases to trimming and J lost 5 bases, with 10 bases between them. The CDR3 here is CASSLEQGRYGYTF. The CDR3 DNA reads as TGTGCCAGCAGCTTAGAACAGGGAAGGTATGGCTACACCTTC.

The rearrangement uses TRBV30 and TRBJ2-1; 7 nucleotides match TRBD1. V shed 4 bases and J 6 bases; nucleotides not matched to a gene: 12. Looked up from germline, CDR1 is GTSNPN and CDR2 is SVGIG (reference sequence). CDR3 length equals 15 residues. The CDR3 protein is CAWTKRDRGSNEQFF. The CDR3 DNA follows: TGTGCCTGGACCAAAAGGGACAGAGGAAGCAATGAGCAGTTCTTC.

As DNA, the CDR3 is TGTGCCAGCAGCTTGGGGCCCAAAACAGGGGGGCATGAGACCCAGTACTTC. Translated, it gives CASSLGPKTGGHETQYF. J is TRBJ2-5 and V is TRBV5-4, with 8 bases fitting TRBD1. CDR3 length: 17 amino acids. Per germline, CDR1 SGHNT and CDR2 YYREEE (reference sequence). V gave up 0 bases and J gave up 5 bases; unmatched junction bases: 12. The whole variable domain, filled in from reference TRBV5-4 and TRBJ2-5, reads ETGVTQSPTHLIKTRGQQVTLRCSSQSGHNTVSWYQQALGQGPQFIFQYYREEENGRGNFPPRFSGLQFPNYSSELNVNALELDDSALYLCASSLGPKTGGHETQYFGPGTRLLVL.

The chain uses TRBV30 and TRBJ2-2; 10 nucleotides line up with TRBD1. Looked up from germline, CDR1 is GTSNPN and CDR2 is SVGIG (reference sequence). The CDR3 length is 14 residues. J lost 6 bases, V lost 1 base, and 2 bases had no gene match. CDR3 loop: CAWSDGTGAGELFF. The CDR3 DNA follows: TGTGCCTGGAGTGATGGGACAGGGGCCGGGGAGCTGTTTTTT.

The rearrangement joins TRBV11-3 to TRBJ2-7; 8 bases are a match to TRBD1. With 1 base clipped from V and 5 bases from J, the junction kept 4 bases outside the gene matches. Germline V CDR1 and CDR2: SGHNT, YENEEA. CDR3 size: 14 residues. In nucleotides, the CDR3 is TGTGCCAGCAGCTTAGGACAGGGGTACGACGAGCAGTACTTC. Its protein product is CASSLGQGYDEQYF.

The chain combines TRBV2 with TRBJ1-2; D may be TRBD1 (6 bases). Looked up from germline, CDR1 is SNHLY and CDR2 is FYNNEI. Trimming left V 6 bases short and J 5 bases short, with 16 bases between. The CDR3 has 14 residues. In DNA form, the CDR3 reads TGTGCCAGCAGGAACCGGGACACCCTTTATGGCTACACCTTC. Translated, it gives CASRNRDTLYGYTF.

This clone was counted a few times. The rearrangement links TRBV7-9 to TRBJ2-5; 9 nucleotides match TRBD2. The CDR3 has 18 residues. The trim removed 3 bases at V and 0 bases at J, leaving 11 bases unmatched. CDR1 is SEHNR, CDR2 FQNEAQ, per germline (reference sequence). The CDR3 region is CASSFPLAGRIDQETQYF. DNA of the CDR3: TGTGCCAGCAGCTTTCCCCTAGCGGGAAGGATCGACCAAGAGACCCAGTACTTC. Combining the CDR3 with reference TRBV7-9 and TRBJ2-5 gives the whole variable domain DTGVSQNPRHKITKRGQNVTFRCDPISEHNRLYWYRQTLGQGPEFLTYFQNEAQLEKSRLLSDRFSAERPKGSFSTLEIQRTEQGDSAMYLCASSFPLAGRIDQETQYFGPGTRLLVL.